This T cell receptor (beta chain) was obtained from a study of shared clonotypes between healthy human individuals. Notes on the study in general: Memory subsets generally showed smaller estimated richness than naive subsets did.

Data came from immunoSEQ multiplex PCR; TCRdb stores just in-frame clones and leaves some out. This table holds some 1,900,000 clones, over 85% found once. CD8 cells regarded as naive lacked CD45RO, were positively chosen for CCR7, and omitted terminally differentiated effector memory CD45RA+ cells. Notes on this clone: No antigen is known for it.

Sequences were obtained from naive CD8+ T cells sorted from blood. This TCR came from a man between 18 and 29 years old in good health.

CDR3 sequence: CASSPRTSGAPNEQFF. Written as DNA, the CDR3 is TGTGCCAGCAGCCCGAGGACTAGCGGGGCGCCCAATGAGCAGTTCTTC. This chain joins TRBV7-9 and TRBJ2-1, with 12 bases aligning to TRBD2. After removal of 5 bases from V and 6 bases from J, the junction contained 8 bases not matched to a gene. The CDR3 sequence is 16 residues long. Per the germline V gene, CDR1 is SEHNR and CDR2 is FQNEAQ (reference sequence).